These T cell receptor beta chains were read from a single sample in a study of blood T cell repertoires in COVID-19. Sequencing used immunoSEQ multiplex PCR; TCRdb keeps in-frame clones, though not all of them. The sample carries around 290,000 clones, 86% recorded once. The sequenced sample consisted of peripheral blood. Source of these receptors: a woman between 65 and 79 years old with COVID-19, enrolled during active disease. Each CDR3 is given with its conserved first and last residue. A D gene is named only where the DNA matches it firmly. Size values are once, few and many counts, or a class for expanded clones, and some rows have none.

D gene,V gene,clone size,J gene,CDR3 DNA,CDR3 protein
TRBD1,TRBV18,NA,TRBJ2-5,TGTGCCAGCTCACCAAAACAGGGGCAAGAGACCCAGTACTTC,CASSPKQGQETQYF
NA,TRBV10-3,NA,TRBJ2-3,TGTGCCACCCTTAAAACAGATACGCAGTATTTT,CATLKTDTQYF
NA,TRBV27,once,TRBJ2-3,TGTGCCAGCAGTTTATTTGGGCAGGAAGATACGCAGTATTTT,CASSLFGQEDTQYF
NA,TRBV5-1,NA,TRBJ2-7,TGCGCCAGCAGCTACAGCTCCTACGAGCAGTACTTC,CASSYSSYEQYF
NA,TRBV7-9,once,TRBJ1-6,TGTGCCAGCAGCCTCGGGTCGGTTGTCAATTCACCCCTCCACTTT,CASSLGSVVNSPLHF
NA,TRBV18,once,TRBJ1-2,TGTGCCAGCTCACCAATCCAGGCAGTGAAGAAAGGCTACACCTTC,CASSPIQAVKKGYTF
TRBD2,TRBV27,NA,TRBJ2-3,TGTGCCACCGGGAGGGGTGGCACAGATACGCAGTATTTT,CATGRGGTDTQYF
TRBD1,TRBV6-5,NA,TRBJ1-4,TGTGCCAGCAGTTACGGACAGGGTAATGAAAAACTGTTTTTT,CASSYGQGNEKLFF
NA,TRBV9,few,TRBJ1-1,TGTGCCAGCAGACGAGCCGGGACGGAGGGTAGCGCTGAAGCTTTCTTT,CASRRAGTEGSAEAFF
NA,TRBV21-1,once,TRBJ1-1,TGTGCCAGCAGCCATGAAGCTTTCTTT,CASSHEAFF
TRBD1,TRBV12-3/TRBV12-4,NA,TRBJ1-4,TGTGCCAGCAGTTTAAGGGACAGAAAACTGTTTTTT,CASSLRDRKLFF
NA,TRBV5-6,NA,TRBJ1-2,TGTGCCAGCAGCATTCTGACCGAGCGGTGGGGCTACACCTTC,CASSILTERWGYTF
TRBD1,TRBV5-1,NA,TRBJ2-5,TGCGCCAGCAGCTGGGCCCAACAGGGGAGAGGAGAGACCCAGTACTTC,CASSWAQQGRGETQYF
NA,TRBV24-1,NA,TRBJ2-5,TGTGCCACCAGTTTTCGATCAGATGTGACCCAGTACTTC,CATSFRSDVTQYF
NA,TRBV20-1,NA,TRBJ2-5,TGCAGTGCCCCGAGCCAAGAGACCCAGTACTTC,CSAPSQETQYF
TRBD1,TRBV30,NA,TRBJ2-7,TGTGCCTGGAGTGCCGGGACAGACACCTACGAGCAGTACTTC,CAWSAGTDTYEQYF
NA,TRBV27,NA,TRBJ2-5,TGTGCCAGCGGGGGCTGGGAGACCCAGTACTTC,CASGGWETQYF
TRBD2,TRBV5-1,NA,TRBJ2-7,TGCGCCAGCAGCTTGACTAGCGGCTACTACGAGCAGTACTTC,CASSLTSGYYEQYF
NA,TRBV5-1,NA,TRBJ2-4,TGCGCCAGCAGCTTGACAGGGCGGGAAAACATTCAGTACTTC,CASSLTGRENIQYF
NA,TRBV5-1,NA,TRBJ1-5,TGCGCCAGCAGCTCCGGGGATAGCAATCAGCCCCAGCATTTT,CASSSGDSNQPQHF
NA,TRBV28,few,TRBJ1-5,TGTGCCAGCAGTTTTTTCTGGGGGGTACGTCCCCAGCATTTT,CASSFFWGVRPQHF
NA,TRBV3-1/TRBV3-2,NA,TRBJ1-2,TGTGCCAGCAGCCAAGATACGACTGCCTATGGCTACACCTTC,CASSQDTTAYGYTF
NA,TRBV19,NA,TRBJ1-5,TGTGCCAGTAAGGACAGCCATCAGCCCCAGCATTTT,CASKDSHQPQHF
TRBD2,TRBV5-1,NA,TRBJ2-1,TGCGCCAGCAGCTTGGTAGCGGGGGGATACAATGAGCAGTTCTTC,CASSLVAGGYNEQFF
TRBD1,TRBV27,NA,TRBJ1-1,TGTGCCAGCAGACTACAGGGGCCGAACACTGAAGCTTTCTTT,CASRLQGPNTEAFF